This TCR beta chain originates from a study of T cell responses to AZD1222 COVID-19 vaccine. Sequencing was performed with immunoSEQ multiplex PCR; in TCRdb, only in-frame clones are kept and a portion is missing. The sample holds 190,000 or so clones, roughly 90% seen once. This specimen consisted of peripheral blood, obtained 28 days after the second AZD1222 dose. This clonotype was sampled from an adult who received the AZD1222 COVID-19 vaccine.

This CDR3 is CASSQKGIGQFF. CDR3 nucleotide sequence: TGTGCCAGCAGCCAGAAAGGGATCGGGCAGTTCTTC. The chain employs TRBV3-1 (or the pseudogene TRBV3-2) and TRBJ2-1, with no clear D. Germline V gene lookup returns CDR1 LGHDT and CDR2 YNNKEL (reference sequence). Trimming cost V 3 bases and J 12 bases, with 12 bases left between them. The CDR3 extends over 12 amino acids.